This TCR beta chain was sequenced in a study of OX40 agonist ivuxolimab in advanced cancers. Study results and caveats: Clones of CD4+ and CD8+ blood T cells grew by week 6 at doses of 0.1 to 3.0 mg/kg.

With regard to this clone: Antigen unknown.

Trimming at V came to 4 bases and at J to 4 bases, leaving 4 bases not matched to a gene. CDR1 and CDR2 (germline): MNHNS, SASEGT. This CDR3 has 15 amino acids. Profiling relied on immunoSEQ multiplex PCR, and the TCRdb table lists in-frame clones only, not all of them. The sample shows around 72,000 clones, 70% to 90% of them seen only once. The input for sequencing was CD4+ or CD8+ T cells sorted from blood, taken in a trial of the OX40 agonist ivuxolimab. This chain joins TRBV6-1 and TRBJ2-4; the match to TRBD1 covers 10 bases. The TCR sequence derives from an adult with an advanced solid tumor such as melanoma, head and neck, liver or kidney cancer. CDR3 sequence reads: CASSVTGGYKNIQYF. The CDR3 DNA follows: TGTGCCAGCAGTGTGACAGGGGGCTATAAAAACATTCAGTACTTC.